Each of the 18 T cell receptor beta chains below was sequenced from the same sample in a study of T-cell reconstitution after alpha-beta-depleted transplantation in children. It was with unique molecular identifiers that the TCRbeta library was prepared. TCRdb re-derived calls from the PCR reads in MiXCR, one entry per CDR3 protein. Altogether fewer than 700,000 distinct CDR3 sequences are present, 10% to 15% being singletons, with the ten largest covering over 2%. The material was PBMCs, mostly from graft donor cells, obtained 360 days after TCRalphabeta/CD19-depleted stem cell transplant. The receptor set was obtained from a male patient aged 10-17 years who had a stem cell transplant for acute myeloid leukemia, so the T cells may come from the graft donor.

This clonotype was detected a few times. The genes are TRBV30 and TRBJ2-2; no clear D gene. V lost 6 bases and J lost 4, with 21 bases in between. This CDR3 contains 16 residues. Germline CDR1 is GTSNPN and CDR2 is SVGIG (reference sequence). The CDR3 is CACKTLPVGFTGELFF. The CDR3 nucleotides are TGTGCCTGCAAAACCCTTCCCGTGGGGTTCACCGGGGAGCTGTTTTTT.

This clonotype was detected only a few times. The J gene is TRBJ2-1, the V gene TRBV19, with TRBD1 matching over 7 bases. The trim removed 3 bases at V and 7 bases at J, leaving 6 bases unmatched. CDR1 and CDR2 (germline): LNHDA, SQIVND (reference sequence). The CDR3 consists of 14 residues. The CDR3 is CASSIDGRGNEQFF. CDR3 nucleotide sequence: TGTGCCAGTAGTATTGATGGCAGGGGGAATGAGCAGTTCTTC.

J is TRBJ2-1 and V is TRBV20-1; no reliable D call. CDR1 and CDR2 from the germline V gene are DFQATT and SNEGSKA (reference sequence). Trimming pared 5 bases from V and 5 bases from J, leaving 7 bases between. This CDR3 is 11 amino acids long. In DNA form, the CDR3 reads TGCAGTGCTCCCGGAAACAATGAGCAGTTCTTC. Translation: CSAPGNNEQFF.

This rearrangement joins TRBV29-1 to TRBJ2-2, with D possibly matching TRBD1 (7 bases). This CDR3 contains 14 residues. The V end was cut by 7 bases, the J end by 5 bases, with 17 bases between. CDR1 and CDR2 (germline): SQVTM, ANQGSEA. The CDR3 DNA follows: TGCAGCGCCGGTGCAGGGGGGTCAACCGGGGAGCTGTTTTTT. Protein: CSAGAGGSTGELFF.

This clonotype occurred many times. This chain joins TRBV15 and TRBJ2-1, with 10 bases identical to TRBD2. The CDR3 totals 16 residues. CDR1 and CDR2 (germline): LNHNV, YYDKDF (reference sequence). After removal of 5 bases from V and 2 bases from J, the junction contained 6 bases not matched to a gene. In nucleotides, the CDR3 is TGTGCCACCAGCCCTCAAACTAGCGGGACCTACAATGAGCAGTTCTTC. Protein product: CATSPQTSGTYNEQFF.

J is TRBJ1-1 and V is TRBV20-1; no clear D gene. Looked up from germline, CDR1 is DFQATT and CDR2 is SNEGSKA (reference sequence). The length of the CDR3 is 9 residues. CDR3 nucleotide sequence: TGCAGATCGGGGTCTGAAGCTTTCTTT. Protein product: CRSGSEAFF.

This clonotype was found a few times. V is TRBV28 and J is TRBJ2-6; D unresolved. Germline CDR1 reads MDHEN; CDR2 reads SYDVKM. The CDR3 is 14 residues long. Trimming shortened V by 5 bases and J by 2 bases, and 7 bases separated the two germline ends. CDR3 bases: TGTGCCAGCAGTCGGAACCCTGGGGCCAACGTCCTGACTTTC. This encodes CASSRNPGANVLTF.

This clonotype was seen more than once but under ten times. The chain combines TRBV20-1 with TRBJ2-3; D is unclear. CDR1 DFQATT and CDR2 SNEGSKA come from the germline V gene (reference sequence). The V end lost 8 bases, the J end lost 0 bases, and 15 bases lay between the germline ends. This CDR3 spans 14 amino acids. The CDR3 sequence is CSHRVVASTDTQYF. CDR3 sequence (DNA): TGCAGTCACCGAGTGGTGGCTAGCACAGATACGCAGTATTTT.

J is TRBJ2-1 and V is TRBV28; 14 bases match TRBD2. This CDR3 has 18 amino acids. Germline V gives CDR1 MDHEN, CDR2 SYDVKM. V gave up 8 bases and J gave up 1 base; unmatched junction bases: 10. The CDR3 loop is CASRPGLAGEGSYNEQFF. DNA for the CDR3: TGTGCCAGCCGTCCGGGACTAGCGGGAGAGGGGTCCTACAATGAGCAGTTCTTC.

In this sample, this clonotype turned up a few times. Compared with germline, one end of the junction differs, possibly owing to a read error. The chain links TRBV6-2 or TRBV6-3 to TRBJ2-2, with D possibly TRBD2 on 6 matching bases. The V gene's germline CDR1 is MNHEY and CDR2 SVGEGT. The CDR3 contains 18 residues. The chain's CDR3 is CASSWNLASTWNTGELFF. Here the CDR3 DNA reads TGTGCCAGCAGTTGGAATCTAGCGAGCACATGGAACACTGGGGAGCTGTTTTTT.

The J gene is TRBJ1-5, the V gene TRBV15; maybe TRBD1 (5 bases). The V gene lost 8 bases and the J gene lost 6 bases, with 14 bases spanning the gap. This CDR3 is 13 amino acids long. CDR1 and CDR2 (germline): LNHNV, YYDKDF (reference sequence). The CDR3 region is CATAGLAGQPQHF. CDR3 DNA: TGTGCCACCGCAGGGTTAGCGGGTCAGCCCCAGCATTTT.

In its sample, this clonotype was seen many times. The chain recombines TRBV14 with TRBJ2-7; D is unresolved. Germline V lookup: CDR1 SGHDN, CDR2 FVKESK. The CDR3 runs to 14 residues. With 4 bases removed from V and 4 bases from J, the gap between germline ends came to 14 bases. The CDR3 DNA reads TGTGCCAGCAGCCTTTGGAGCGACTCTTACGAGCAGTACTTC. Its protein is CASSLWSDSYEQYF.

The V gene is TRBV29-1, the J gene TRBJ2-7, with D tentatively TRBD1 or TRBD2 (6 bases each). The CDR3 spans 14 residues. Germline V gene sequence: CDR1 SQVTM, CDR2 ANQGSEA. V lost 6 bases and J 0 bases, leaving 15 bases between the germline ends. The CDR3 DNA sequence: TGCAGCGTCGCCGGGGGCTTGGGCTCCTACGAGCAGTACTTC. Amino acids: CSVAGGLGSYEQYF.

The chain uses TRBV9 and TRBJ2-5; 14 bases match TRBD2. V shed 1 base and J 0 bases; nucleotides not matched to a gene: 11. The CDR3 covers 20 residues. The germline CDR1 and CDR2 sequences are SGDLS and YYNGEE. Here the CDR3 DNA reads TGTGCCAGCAGCGTACGGAGCGGGACTAGCGGGAGCACGTACCAAGAGACCCAGTACTTC. This sequence encodes CASSVRSGTSGSTYQETQYF.

V gene TRBV20-1 combines with J gene TRBJ2-7; no firm D call. In germline, CDR1 is DFQATT, CDR2 SNEGSKA (reference sequence). The CDR3 extends over 13 amino acids. The germline V and J ends were trimmed by 2 bases and 0 bases, with 8 bases remaining between them. CDR3 region: CSARRLSSYEQYF. CDR3 coding DNA: TGCAGTGCTAGAAGGCTAAGCTCCTACGAGCAGTACTTC.

This clonotype has just a few counts. The chain employs TRBV19 and TRBJ1-1; possibly TRBD1 for D (5 bases). The germline V gene has CDR1 LNHDA and CDR2 SQIVND (reference sequence). V lost 3 bases and J lost 0, with 14 bases in between. The CDR3 totals 16 residues. As DNA, the CDR3 is TGTGCCAGTAGTATGGACATCAGGACCCTGAACACTGAAGCTTTCTTT. It codes for CASSMDIRTLNTEAFF.

The V gene is TRBV18, the J gene TRBJ2-7, with 8 nucleotides matching TRBD1. CDR1 KGHSH and CDR2 LQKENI come from the germline V gene. The CDR3 sequence is 16 residues long. V trimming: 4 bases; J trimming: 1 base; junction bases outside the gene matches: 9. The CDR3 bases are TGTGCCAGCTCACGGTCGGTCGGGACAGGATCCTACGAGCAGTACTTC. Its translation is CASSRSVGTGSYEQYF. The full variable domain, rest sourced from reference TRBV18 and TRBJ2-7, is NAGVMQNPRHLVRRRGQEARLRCSPMKGHSHVYWYRQLPEEGLKFMVYLQKENIIDESGMPKERFSAEFPKEGPSILRIQQVVRGDSAAYFCASSRSVGTGSYEQYFGPGTRLTVT.

This clonotype was seen a handful of times. This chain links TRBV5-6 with TRBJ1-6, with D maybe TRBD1 (5 bases). V was trimmed by 0 bases and J by 9 bases, leaving 16 bases between them. The CDR3 length is 16 residues. Germline CDR1 is SGHDT and CDR2 is YYEEEE. CDR3 nucleotide sequence: TGTGCCAGCAGCTTGGTGGCAGGGATGGGGGGTTCACCCCTCCACTTT. It translates to CASSLVAGMGGSPLHF. Full variable domain (remainder filled in from reference TRBV5-6 and TRBJ1-6): DAGVTQSPTHLIKTRGQQVTLRCSPKSGHDTVSWYQQALGQGPQFIFQYYEEEERQRGNFPDRFSGHQFPNYSSELNVNALLLGDSALYLCASSLVAGMGGSPLHFGNGTRLTVT.